This T cell receptor (beta chain) was retrieved from a study of blood T cells in healthy people across ages. In the case of this clonotype: Its target is unknown.

Sample-barcoded 5' priming and a J-beta primer mix drove a second PCR of 7 to 11 cycles. Each cDNA molecule received a tag from a template-switch adaptor that had 12 random nucleotides. A single record per CDR3 protein comes from TCRdb applying MiXCR to the 5' RACE reads. The sample includes approximately 940,000 distinct CDR3 sequences, 48% of them seen just once. Notes on the study in general: Long-lived donors had more naive CD4+ cells and higher diversity than aged donors.

The CDR3 length is 15 residues. V was clipped by 4 bases and J by 9 bases; unmatched bases: 8. Germline V gene lookup returns CDR1 SGHRS and CDR2 YFSETQ. The source material was blood. This chain links TRBV5-1 with TRBJ1-6; TRBD1 aligns across 9 bases. The sequence derives from a man aged 25 to 45 in good health. The CDR3 region has the DNA TGCGCCAGCAGCCAGAAGGGACAGGGTGGTTCACCCCTCCACTTT. Residues: CASSQKGQGGSPLHF.